This paragraph covers one T cell receptor beta chain sequence. The sample originates from a study of T cell responses to AZD1222 COVID-19 vaccine. TCRdb keeps only in-frame clones here, not all; method: immunoSEQ multiplex PCR. The table records 65,000 to 90,000 clones, 86% of them present only once. This clonotype originated in an adult in good health. The specimen comprised peripheral blood, sampled on day 0 of AZD1222 vaccination.

The CDR3 reads CASSLASPGQGTYEQYF. The CDR3 coding sequence is TGTGCCAGCAGCTTAGCCTCACCGGGACAGGGCACCTACGAGCAGTACTTC. This chain uses TRBV7-2 with TRBJ2-7; 9 bases fit TRBD1. V trimming: 0 bases; J trimming: 2 bases; junction bases outside the gene matches: 8. This CDR3 spans 17 amino acids. CDR1 and CDR2 from the germline V gene are SGHTA and FQGNSA. Complete variable domain (other parts from reference TRBV7-2 and TRBJ2-7): GAGVSQSPSNKVTEKGKDVELRCDPISGHTALYWYRQSLGQGLEFLIYFQGNSAPDKSGLPSDRFSAERTGGSVSTLTIQRTQQEDSAVYLCASSLASPGQGTYEQYFGPGTRLTVT.